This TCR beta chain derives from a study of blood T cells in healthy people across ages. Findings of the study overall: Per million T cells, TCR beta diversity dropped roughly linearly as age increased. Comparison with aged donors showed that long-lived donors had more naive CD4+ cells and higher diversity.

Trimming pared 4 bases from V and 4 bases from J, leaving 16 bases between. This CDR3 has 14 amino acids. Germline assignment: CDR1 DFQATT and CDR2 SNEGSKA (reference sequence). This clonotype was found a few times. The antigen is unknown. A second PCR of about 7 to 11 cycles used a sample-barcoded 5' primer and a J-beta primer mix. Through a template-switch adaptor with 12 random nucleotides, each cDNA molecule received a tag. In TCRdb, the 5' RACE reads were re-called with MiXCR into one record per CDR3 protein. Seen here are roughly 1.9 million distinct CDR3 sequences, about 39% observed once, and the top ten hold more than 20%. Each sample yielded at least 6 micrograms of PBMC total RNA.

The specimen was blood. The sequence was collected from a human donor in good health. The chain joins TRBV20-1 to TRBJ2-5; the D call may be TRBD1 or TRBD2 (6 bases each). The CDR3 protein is CSANVRGGPETQYF. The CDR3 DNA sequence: TGCAGTGCTAACGTCCGTGGGGGGCCAGAGACCCAGTACTTC.